The TCR beta chain described here comes from a study of T cells in Graves' hyperthyroidism and ophthalmopathy. Points from the study as a whole: In blood, most of the thyroid clonotypes expanded above 0.001 were also present. The model made its ophthalmopathy prediction, and onset followed a median approximately six months later. Stable hyperthyroidism was separated from ophthalmopathy by a model based on 13 V-J features.

Trimming pared 0 bases from V and 4 bases from J, leaving 10 bases between. CDR3 size: 14 residues. Germline V gives CDR1 SGDLS, CDR2 YYNGEE. This clonotype was detected many times. Its specificity is unknown. The PBMCs studied were ones that came from roughly 9.4 ml fresh peripheral blood. RNA transcripts served as the template for amplifying TCR beta CDR3 regions. A set of HTBI primers served as the primers for a first-round RT-PCR of the TCR CDR3. TCRdb passed the multiplex PCR reads through MiXCR, listing each CDR3 protein once. The sample records approximately 620,000 distinct CDR3 sequences, roughly 15% being singletons.

This receptor was taken from a woman in her thirties or forties with Graves' ophthalmopathy. The material sequenced was blood. The rearrangement links TRBV9 to TRBJ2-5; weak D call: TRBD2 (6 bases). The CDR3 DNA follows: TGTGCCAGCAGCGTAGGCGGAGGGAGAGAGACCCAGTACTTC. Its protein is CASSVGGGRETQYF.